This TCR beta chain was identified in a study of shared clonotypes between healthy human individuals. General study results and limits: Genetic and exposure-history diversity was limited by the small donor number.

Some clones are missing from TCRdb's copy, which holds only in-frame ones; the method was immunoSEQ multiplex PCR. Of roughly 2,500,000 clones listed, under 95% are singletons. In the case of this clone: What it recognizes is unknown.

The CDR3 is 16 amino acids. V shed 5 bases and J 7 bases; nucleotides not matched to a gene: 11. Per germline, CDR1 SGHAT and CDR2 FQDESV (reference sequence). The sequence was collected from a man aged 18 to 30 in good health. Some clones in this sample may be carry-over from other donors' samples. The sequenced sample was naive CD4+ T cells from PBMCs. Indicated subset: CD45RA+ positively selected. This sequence joins TRBV11-1 and TRBJ2-1; 10 positions agree with TRBD2. CDR3 protein: CASSLQGQLAGNEQFF. The CDR3 DNA reads as TGTGCCAGCAGCCTACAGGGGCAACTAGCGGGGAATGAGCAGTTCTTC.